This entry concerns a single T cell receptor beta chain. This clonotype has more than one count but fewer than ten. Its binding antigen is unknown. No per-base quality is available; no much larger clone lies one base away. The data were obtained in a study of T and B cells in COVID-19 patients (TCRdb year 2020). Context from the whole study: Using TRB and IGH repertoire sequencing of peripheral blood, the study characterized adaptive immunity in COVID-19 patients who had active infection or had recovered. Comorbidities linked to unfavorable COVID-19 outcome were present in most of the 20 patients in the active-infection cohort. A recovered cohort comprised roughly 19 patients contributing roughly 20 samples, mostly after mild to moderate COVID-19 managed as outpatients. As many as 9 follow-up blood samples were taken per patient, and some of the samples covered different disease stages within the same individual. Critical illness requiring mechanical ventilation or ECMO was present in most of the 20 patients in the active-infection cohort. Over 8 million TCR sequences were analysed from a TCR and BCR sequence repository that comprised over 35 patients and approximately 69 time points. Median age was about 32 years in the recovered cohort versus roughly 70 years in the active-infection cohort. Because samples were available both during active disease and after recovery, two patients were counted in both the recovered and the active cohorts. An age-matched reference group of roughly 38 healthy donors negative for COVID-19 antibodies served as the comparison for repertoire analyses. Results the study describes overall, beyond this receptor: The reported TCR clusters were said to need prospective validation before any clinical use. During active COVID-19 the TRB repertoires were highly clonal, but at recovery diversity and richness rose above the levels seen in healthy donors. The cohort was considered too small for HLA contributions to COVID-19 susceptibility or severity to be assessed. Few blood samples were available from mildly ill patients while symptoms were present, and early samples from severe cases were likewise scarce. The recovered cohort had 2,300 or so exclusive TCR clusters, including about 29 low-pGen clusters. Strongly skewed TRBV/TRBJ gene usage was reported in patients with COVID-19. Specific T cell subsets (CD4+/Treg/CD8+) and sorted SARS-CoV-2-responsive or tetramer+ T cells had not yet been sequenced, and these experiments were ongoing.

The germline V gene (reference sequence) gives CDR1 as MNHEY and CDR2 as SMNVEV. The junction shows trimming of 6 bases on V and 5 bases on J, plus 17 bases between the germline ends. Its CDR3 holds 15 amino acids, cysteine through phenylalanine. The read is trimmed to its CDR3 DNA, 45 bases read in frame from base 1. Genomic DNA extracted from blood was used in amounts of about 250-550 ng for amplification of TRB repertoires. TCRdb shows the sequencer as Illumina MiSeq. Multiplex PCR with BIOMED2 TRB-A/B primer pools was used to amplify TRB rearrangements. Illumina-compatible adapters and 7-nucleotide sample barcodes were attached to the amplicons through two consecutive PCRs. Phusion HS II polymerase was used for all library PCRs. Amplicons were purified from gel with the NucleoSpin Gel and PCR Clean-up kit, quantified on Qubit, and pooled at 4 to 5 nM. Amplicon pool quality was checked on an Agilent 2100 Bioanalyzer before Illumina next-generation sequencing. As for how the authors treated the data: MiXCR 3.0.8 with the default MiXCR reference library was used to annotate TRB rearrangements. Non-productive reads and sequences with fewer than 2 reads were removed, and each unique CDR3 nucleotide sequence was counted as one clone. R 3.5.1 was used to calculate clonality, diversity, richness and V-J gene usage. GLIPH2 was used for TCR clustering by CDR3 similarity, and generation probabilities were calculated by OLGA. Only GLIPH2 clusters containing at least four unique TCR clonotypes present in at least three individuals were kept. TCRdb applied fastp at Q25 and MiXCR to the public reads, then kept only in-frame beta chains. Every entry covers one CDR3 protein and lists the most common genes and DNA from its rows. What appears here as the V and J calls and clone size reflects TCRdb's work, not the paper's. Counted in this sample were approximately 10,000 distinct CDR3 sequences; roughly 30% of them appeared once. The ten biggest clones cover about 30% of the sample.

The rearranged segments are TRBV27 and TRBJ2-1; the best D guess is TRBD1, with 6 bases matching. This receptor was obtained from a human donor who had recovered from COVID-19. The sequenced sample was blood. The CDR3 region has the sequence CASSLTWQGNNEQFF. The DNA sequence reads TGTGCCAGCAGCCTAACCTGGCAGGGGAACAATGAGCAGTTCTTC.